This is a list of T cell receptor beta chains from one sample in a study of T-cell memory formation after mild COVID-19. TCRdb itself ran the 5' RACE reads through MiXCR, one entry per CDR3 protein. Here the sample spans 450,000 to 650,000 distinct CDR3 sequences, 15% to 20% being singletons. Sequenced sample: PBMCs or a T cell subset sorted from them (not recorded which). These receptor sequences come from an adult woman who had mild COVID-19 (a few samples of this study predate the infection). Cell type and time point are not known. The CDR3 runs from the conserved cysteine through the conserved F or W. D genes are given only for firm matches. Part of the rows lack a size; the others show once, few, many or a class for expanded clones.

d_call,j_call,clone_size,v_call,cdr3_aa,cdr3_nt
NA,TRBJ2-1,NA,TRBV7-9,CASSQTQNLRDEQFF,TGTGCCAGCAGCCAAACTCAAAATCTTCGGGATGAGCAGTTCTTC
NA,TRBJ1-1,NA,TRBV10-3,CAISEGHDRNTEAFF,TGTGCCATCAGCGAGGGTCACGACAGAAACACTGAAGCTTTCTTT
NA,TRBJ1-2,few,TRBV5-5,CASSFAWGQGSGYTF,TGTGCCAGCAGCTTCGCTTGGGGCCAGGGCTCTGGCTACACCTTC
TRBD2,TRBJ2-3,few,TRBV7-6,CASSLEVGGPSNTQYF,TGTGCCAGCAGCTTAGAGGTGGGAGGGCCTTCTAATACGCAGTATTTT
NA,TRBJ2-2,NA,TRBV5-1,CASSDRGGDTGELFF,TGCGCCAGCAGCGACAGGGGAGGGGACACCGGGGAGCTGTTTTTT
TRBD1,TRBJ1-2,few,TRBV20-1,CSAKPRTGGDLTHGYTF,TGCAGTGCTAAACCTAGGACAGGGGGTGACCTCACACATGGCTACACCTTC
NA,TRBJ2-1,NA,TRBV4-2,CASSLGQTEQFF,TGTGCCAGCAGCCTTGGACAGACAGAGCAGTTCTTC
NA,TRBJ2-7,NA,TRBV7-2,CASSLDGGGRREQYF,TGTGCCAGCAGCTTAGATGGCGGGGGCCGGAGGGAGCAGTACTTC
NA,TRBJ1-4,few,TRBV4-2,CASSPLGSANEKLFF,TGTGCCAGCAGCCCCCTGGGGTCGGCTAATGAAAAACTGTTTTTT
NA,TRBJ2-3,many,TRBV6-1,CASRETGVFTDTQYF,TGTGCCAGCAGGGAGACAGGAGTATTCACAGATACGCAGTATTTT
NA,TRBJ1-1,NA,TRBV7-9,CASSPTNTEAFF,TGTGCCAGCAGTCCGACGAACACTGAAGCTTTCTTT
NA,TRBJ2-7,few,TRBV14,CASSQEHSTRDEQYF,TGTGCCAGCAGCCAAGAACACAGTACGAGGGACGAGCAGTACTTC
NA,TRBJ1-1,NA,TRBV12-3/TRBV12-4,CASSPPWAANTEAFF,TGTGCCAGCAGTCCCCCTTGGGCCGCTAACACTGAAGCTTTCTTT
NA,TRBJ2-3,few,TRBV2,CASSEWAEHTDTQYF,TGTGCCAGCAGTGAATGGGCAGAACACACAGATACGCAGTATTTT
TRBD2,TRBJ2-3,NA,TRBV12-3/TRBV12-4,CASSTGLAGSTDTQYF,TGTGCCAGCAGTACGGGACTAGCGGGTAGCACAGATACGCAGTATTTT
NA,TRBJ2-5,few,TRBV15,CATSREKLGETQYF,TGTGCCACCAGCAGAGAGAAGTTAGGAGAGACCCAGTACTTC
TRBD2,TRBJ2-1,NA,TRBV4-3,CASSPLGAGVTEQFF,TGCGCCAGCAGCCCACTCGGAGCGGGAGTCACTGAGCAGTTCTTC
NA,TRBJ2-6,NA,TRBV2,CASEFPGANVLTF,TGTGCCAGCGAGTTTCCCGGGGCCAACGTCCTGACTTTC
NA,TRBJ1-1,NA,TRBV5-1,CASSSGFGTEAFF,TGCGCCAGCAGCTCAGGGTTCGGGACTGAAGCTTTCTTT
NA,TRBJ1-2,NA,TRBV12-5,CASGFPDRDSTNYGYTF,TGTGCTAGTGGTTTTCCCGACCGGGATTCGACTAACTATGGCTACACCTTC
NA,TRBJ2-2,few,TRBV7-9,CASRSGTKNTGELFF,TGTGCCAGCAGGTCCGGGACAAAGAACACCGGGGAGCTGTTTTTT
NA,TRBJ2-7,few,TRBV20-1,CSATRGLYGYF,TGCAGTGCTACCCGGGGACTTTATGGGTACTTC
NA,TRBJ1-1,few,TRBV29-1,CSVTRGGMNTEAFF,TGCAGCGTTACAAGAGGGGGTATGAACACTGAAGCTTTCTTT
TRBD2,TRBJ2-3,NA,TRBV9,CASSVPSGRATDTQYF,TGTGCCAGCAGCGTACCGTCCGGGAGGGCCACAGATACGCAGTATTTT
NA,TRBJ2-4,few,TRBV20-1,CSAHLAKNIQYF,TGCAGTGCTCACTTAGCCAAAAACATTCAGTACTTC
TRBD2,TRBJ2-1,few,TRBV6-2/TRBV6-3,CASSYLAGASEQFF,TGTGCCAGCAGTTACCTAGCGGGAGCAAGTGAGCAGTTCTTC
NA,TRBJ2-3,few,TRBV12-3/TRBV12-4,CASSFEGGFADTQYF,TGTGCCAGCAGTTTTGAGGGGGGGTTCGCAGATACGCAGTATTTT
TRBD1,TRBJ1-2,NA,TRBV27,CASSTRTGNYGYTF,TGTGCCAGCAGTACCCGGACAGGGAACTATGGCTACACCTTC
NA,TRBJ2-3,few,TRBV7-9,CASSSSTDPAITDTQYF,TGTGCCAGCAGCTCATCGACAGATCCCGCTATCACAGATACGCAGTATTTT
NA,TRBJ2-2,many,TRBV12-3/TRBV12-4,CASSLLLNTGELFF,TGTGCCAGCAGTTTATTACTAAACACCGGGGAGCTGTTTTTT
NA,TRBJ2-5,NA,TRBV7-9,CASSLGASGTQETQYF,TGTGCCAGCAGCTTAGGGGCGTCCGGTACACAAGAGACCCAGTACTTC